Given below is one TCR beta chain in context. Germline trimming cut 5 bases from V and 4 bases from J; bases unmatched to any gene: 7. Per the germline V gene, CDR1 is SGHTA and CDR2 is FQGTGA. This CDR3 spans 15 amino acids. This specimen comes from a study of blood T cell repertoires in COVID-19. Study-wide background: Sample material is recorded as cDNA or gDNA derived from T cells, B-cell-depleted T cells, or PBMCs.

In the original workflow: For nucleated cells, counts were estimated from reference gene primer amplification. TCRdb keeps only in-frame clones here, not all; method: immunoSEQ multiplex PCR. That table furnishes V, J and clone size, whereas the DNA furnished D and trimming. The sample lists some 200,000 clones; more than 80% were seen once. The sequence was obtained from a woman older than 75 with acute or convalescent COVID-19. The source material was peripheral blood. The chain carries TRBV7-3 and TRBJ2-3; TRBD2 matches at 9 bases. Here the CDR3 DNA reads TGTGCCAGCAGCCAAAGCGGGGGGCTCGCAGATACGCAGTATTTT. It yields the protein CASSQSGGLADTQYF.